This entry lists 9 T cell receptor beta chains sequenced from one sample in a study of breast tumors, draining lymph nodes, adjacent tissues. The lymph nodes were axillary draining lymph nodes from breast cancer patients. From the multiplex PCR reads, TCRdb called clonotypes with MiXCR, one entry per CDR3 protein. The sample carries fewer than 150,000 distinct CDR3 sequences, 21% recorded once. Sequencing input: axillary lymph node tissue. These receptor sequences come from a female donor with breast cancer. Some clones in this sample may be carry-over from other donors' samples.

J is TRBJ2-7 and V is TRBV28, with D maybe TRBD2 (5 bases). V was shortened by 2 bases and J by 2 bases, with 13 bases between the two germline ends. Looked up from germline, CDR1 is MDHEN and CDR2 is SYDVKM. CDR3 length: 15 residues. The CDR3 sequence is CASSLGGAEAYEQYF. The CDR3 DNA is TGTGCCAGCAGTTTAGGAGGAGCGGAGGCCTACGAGCAGTACTTC.

This clonotype was counted ten times or more. The chain links TRBV29-1 to TRBJ1-2; 7 bases map to TRBD1. V trimming: 3 bases; J trimming: 5 bases; junction bases outside the gene matches: 12. Germline V gene lookup returns CDR1 SQVTM and CDR2 ANQGSEA. The CDR3 has 15 amino acids. The CDR3 region has the DNA TGCAGCGTTGATTTAGGGGGCTCGGCGCCATATGGCTACACCTTC. It translates to CSVDLGGSAPYGYTF.

This clonotype was detected only a few times. At one end, the junction sequence differs from germline, possibly due to a read error. This chain joins TRBV5-1 and TRBJ2-2, with a possible D match to TRBD2 (8 bases). The CDR3 has 16 residues. Germline V gene lookup returns CDR1 SGHRS and CDR2 YFSETQ. Written as DNA, the CDR3 is TGCGCCAACAGCTTAGCGGGACAGAGGAACACCGGGGAGCTGTTTTTT. The encoded protein is CANSLAGQRNTGELFF.

This clonotype was seen at least ten times. The chain couples TRBV7-9 to TRBJ2-7, with D perhaps matching TRBD1 (6 bases). Germline CDR1 and CDR2: SEHNR and FQNEAQ (reference sequence). V lost 5 bases and J 0 bases, leaving 14 bases between the germline ends. This CDR3 has 15 amino acids. CDR3 DNA: TGTGCCAGCAGCCTAGACTGGGACACCTCCTACGAGCAGTACTTC. It codes for CASSLDWDTSYEQYF.

This clonotype appeared many times. V is TRBV5-1 and J is TRBJ2-5, with D unclear. CDR1 is SGHRS, CDR2 YFSETQ, per germline. This CDR3 region has 15 residues. The V and J ends lost 0 bases and 5 bases respectively, with 14 bases between them. In DNA, the CDR3 is TGCGCCAGCAGCTTGGCCTTATACGGGCGGGAGACCCAGTACTTC. It codes for CASSLALYGRETQYF.

This clonotype occurred a few times. V usage is TRBV19 and J usage is TRBJ2-1, with D perhaps TRBD2 (6 bases). V lost 7 bases and J lost 7, with 17 bases in between. In germline, CDR1 is LNHDA, CDR2 SQIVND (reference sequence). The CDR3 length is 14 residues. CDR3: CASTPGLFGNEQFF. In DNA, the CDR3 is TGTGCCAGTACCCCTGGACTATTTGGGAATGAGCAGTTCTTC.

Remarks on this clonotype: The conserved phenylalanine or tryptophan normally closing the CDR3 is absent here, so this likely arose from a read error. This chain connects TRBV7-9 to TRBJ2-7, with D perhaps TRBD2 (5 bases). The germline V and J ends were trimmed by 7 bases and 2 bases, with 18 bases remaining between them. The CDR3 covers 15 residues. Germline CDR1 SEHNR, CDR2 FQNEAQ (reference sequence). CDR3 coding DNA: TGTGCCAGCATCCCGGAGAGCGGAATCCCCTACGAGCAGTACCTC. Its translation: CASIPESGIPYEQYL.

The chain carries TRBV12-3 or TRBV12-4 and TRBJ2-5, with TRBD2 matching over 10 bases. Trimming removed 2 bases from V and 5 bases from J; junction bases left unmatched: 26. This CDR3 is built from 22 residues. CDR3 residues: CASSLRGAQQGLAGAHHETQYF. The CDR3 coding sequence is TGTGCCAGCAGTTTAAGGGGGGCTCAGCAAGGGCTAGCGGGAGCTCATCATGAGACCCAGTACTTC.

As for this clonotype: Given a much more abundant clone one base away, this may be a read error. The CDR3 DNA follows: TGCGCCTGCAGCTTGGGGTCAAACCAAGAGACCCAGTACTTC. Amino acids: CACSLGSNQETQYF. The V gene is TRBV5-1, the J gene TRBJ2-5; D remains ambiguous. The CDR3 has 14 amino acids. Germline assignment: CDR1 SGHRS and CDR2 YFSETQ.